This entry features one TCR beta chain sequence. V lost 1 base and J 5 bases, leaving 12 bases between the germline ends. CDR3 length: 15 residues. One entry per CDR3 protein results from TCRdb running MiXCR on the reads. The sample carries some 300,000 distinct CDR3 sequences, roughly an eighth recorded once. This sample stems from a study of T cell repertoires in cytomegalovirus infection. The TCR was taken from a human donor in good health (CMV status not recorded). Some clones in this sample may be carry-over from other donors' samples. Sequenced material: PBMCs. The chain recombines TRBV12-3 or TRBV12-4 with TRBJ1-5, with D uncertain. The CDR3 sequence: CASSLGGYRDQPQHF. CDR3 DNA: TGTGCCAGCAGTTTAGGCGGTTATAGGGATCAGCCCCAGCATTTT.